This section outlines one TCR beta chain sequence together with its context. This entry comes from a study of cytomegalovirus exposure and HLA in healthy donors. 60 Vbeta and 13 Jbeta primers were used in PCR. Under the authors' procedure: Around 83 million unique TCR beta chains, some 9.9 million shared, were counted in a later analysis. Using immunoSEQ multiplex PCR, the repertoire was profiled, and TCRdb retains in-frame clones only, with some absent. The DNA gave D and trimming, while V, J and clone size come from that table. The table lists fewer than 130,000 clones, approximately 70% of them singletons. This CDR3 is 14 amino acids long. The germline gives CDR1 SGHNT, CDR2 YENEEA. V was pared by 4 bases and J by 2 bases, with 10 bases between.

The specimen was PBMCs. This TCR derives from a man between 25 and 39 years old in good health and CMV-seropositive. V usage is TRBV11-3 and J usage is TRBJ2-3; tentative D call: TRBD2 (6 bases). CDR3 bases: TGTGCCAGCAGCTCCTTACTAGCCACAGATACGCAGTATTTT. Amino acid sequence: CASSSLLATDTQYF.